Listed below are T cell receptor beta chains from one sample, sequenced in a study of T cell responses to AZD1222 COVID-19 vaccine. The method was immunoSEQ multiplex PCR; TCRdb's version includes in-frame clones alone and lacks a portion of them. The sample includes 95,000 to 150,000 clones, roughly 90% of them seen just once. Sequencing was performed on peripheral blood, taken on day 0 of AZD1222 vaccination. Source of these receptors: an adult in good health. CDR3s include the opening cysteine and the closing phenylalanine or tryptophan. D genes are given only for firm matches. The size of a clone is reported for some rows only, either as once, few or many, or as a class for expanded clones.

>TRBV25-1|-|TRBJ2-7|-
CASSGRWTSYEQYF
TGTGCCAGCAGTGGGAGGTGGACCTCCTACGAGCAGTACTTC
>TRBV6-5|-|TRBJ1-6|-
CASSSGVGANSPLHF
TGTGCCAGCAGTTCCGGCGTAGGCGCTAATTCACCCCTCCACTTT
>TRBV4-3|-|TRBJ2-1|-
CASSQGAELLNEQFF
TGCGCCAGCAGCCAAGGGGCAGAACTCCTGAATGAGCAGTTCTTC
>TRBV9|TRBD2|TRBJ2-5|-
CASSPSARLAGETQYF
TGTGCCAGCAGCCCCTCGGCCAGGCTAGCGGGAGAGACCCAGTACTTC
>TRBV28|-|TRBJ2-5|-
CASSRIETQYF
TGTGCCAGCAGCCGAATCGAGACCCAGTACTTC
>TRBV6-1|-|TRBJ1-3|-
CASSERGWEGGAPGNTIYF
TGTGCCAGCAGTGAGAGAGGTTGGGAGGGAGGGGCCCCTGGAAACACCATATATTTT
>TRBV4-3|-|TRBJ2-1|once
CASSQDTYNEQFF
TGCGCCAGCAGCCAGGACACCTACAATGAGCAGTTCTTC
>TRBV30|-|TRBJ1-5|-
CAWRKGQTYSNQPQHF
TGTGCCTGGAGAAAGGGGCAGACTTATAGCAATCAGCCCCAGCATTTT
>TRBV29-1|-|TRBJ2-7|-
CSVDGLRQRHEQYF
TGCAGCGTTGACGGTCTGCGGCAAAGGCACGAGCAGTACTTC
>TRBV4-3|-|TRBJ2-6|-
CASSQDQSGAGANVLTF
TGCGCCAGCAGCCAAGATCAGTCCGGGGCTGGGGCCAACGTCCTGACTTTC
>TRBV7-2|-|TRBJ2-3|-
CASGRPNTDTQYF
TGTGCCAGCGGGCGACCGAACACAGATACGCAGTATTTT
>TRBV19|-|TRBJ1-2|-
CASRTWVYGYTF
TGTGCCAGTAGGACGTGGGTGTATGGCTACACCTTC
>TRBV10-3|-|TRBJ1-2|-
CAISVGGYTF
TGTGCCATCAGTGTAGGAGGCTACACCTTC
>TRBV6-5|-|TRBJ2-3|few
CASSFYGTSTDTQYF
TGTGCCAGCAGTTTCTACGGAACTAGCACAGATACGCAGTATTTT
>TRBV4-3|-|TRBJ1-3|-
CASSQDIWQGPGNTIYF
TGCGCCAGCAGCCAAGATATTTGGCAGGGGCCTGGAAACACCATATATTTT
>TRBV5-8|TRBD1|TRBJ2-7|-
CASSSVTGTGAYEQYF
TGTGCCAGCAGCTCCGTGACCGGGACAGGGGCCTACGAGCAGTACTTC
>TRBV30|-|TRBJ1-1|-
CAWNRLNTEAFF
TGTGCCTGGAACAGACTGAACACTGAAGCTTTCTTT
>TRBV12-3/TRBV12-4|-|TRBJ2-1|-
CASGSTLNEQFF
TGTGCCAGCGGTTCGACACTCAATGAGCAGTTCTTC
>TRBV6-2/TRBV6-3|-|TRBJ2-7|-
CASSYSRDTVSYEQYF
TGTGCCAGCAGTTACTCCCGGGATACCGTCTCCTACGAGCAGTACTTC
>TRBV19|-|TRBJ2-5|-
CASSIDGQETQYF
TGTGCCAGTAGTATAGACGGGCAAGAGACCCAGTACTTC
>TRBV5-4|-|TRBJ1-1|-
CASSWGTEAFF
TGTGCCAGCAGCTGGGGCACTGAAGCTTTCTTT
>TRBV5-5|-|TRBJ2-5|-
CASTSLSLGETQYF
TGTGCCAGCACCTCTTTGTCCCTAGGGGAGACCCAGTACTTC
>TRBV2|-|TRBJ1-6|-
CASSSGQSSPLHF
TGTGCCAGCAGCTCCGGACAGTCTTCACCCCTCCACTTT
>TRBV27|-|TRBJ1-2|-
CASSLEGAGGYTF
TGTGCCAGCAGTTTAGAAGGGGCCGGAGGCTACACCTTC
>TRBV27|TRBD1|TRBJ2-7|-
CASSLGTGTGVQYF
TGTGCCAGCAGTTTGGGGACAGGGACGGGTGTGCAGTACTTC
>TRBV18|TRBD1|TRBJ1-3|-
CASSTDRGNTIYF
TGTGCCAGCTCAACGGACAGGGGAAACACCATATATTTT
>TRBV12-3/TRBV12-4|-|TRBJ1-2|-
CASRLDNYGYTF
TGTGCCAGCAGGCTGGACAACTATGGCTACACCTTC
>TRBV10-1|TRBD2|TRBJ2-3|-
CASSGTSRPRGTDTQYF
TGCGCCAGCAGCGGGACTAGTAGGCCCCGTGGCACAGATACGCAGTATTTT
>TRBV4-1|TRBD1|TRBJ2-5|-
CASSQQSRQGRQETQYF
TGCGCCAGCAGCCAACAATCCAGACAGGGCCGGCAAGAGACCCAGTACTTC
>TRBV5-6|TRBD2|TRBJ2-1|-
CASSPASGLARDEQFF
TGTGCCAGCAGCCCTGCCTCCGGACTAGCTAGGGATGAGCAGTTCTTC
>TRBV29-1|-|TRBJ1-1|-
CSVRTPNTEAFF
TGCAGCGTTAGGACACCGAACACTGAAGCTTTCTTT
>TRBV28|TRBD1|TRBJ1-2|-
CASLHLQGASGYTF
TGTGCCAGCCTGCACCTCCAGGGGGCCTCTGGCTACACCTTC